This TCR beta chain was documented in a study of blood T cell repertoires in COVID-19. The wider study: Samples of COVID-19 (acute and convalescent) were obtained from the United States, Italy and Spain. PBMCs, B-cell-depleted T cells, or T cells were the source of the cDNA or gDNA that made up the material.

Authors' data handling: Scientists estimated how many nucleated cells there were by amplifying reference gene primers. TCRdb keeps only in-frame clones here, not all; method: immunoSEQ multiplex PCR. V, J and clone size derive from that table, while D and trimming were established from the DNA sequence. The top ten hold 2.7% of the sample, which has fewer than 250,000 clones, more than 80% seen once. During active infection, Seattle patients enrolled and were then monitored through disease. The V gene's germline CDR1 is MNHEY and CDR2 SMNVEV (reference sequence). The CDR3 is 15 amino acids. Between the trimmed V and J ends, which lost 3 bases and 1 base, there was a span of 12 bases.

The specimen was peripheral blood. This clonotype originated in a man under 40 with COVID-19, enrolled during active disease. The J gene is TRBJ1-1, the V gene TRBV27; D uncertain. As DNA, the CDR3 is TGTGCCAGCAGTTTTGAGGGTCTGCCGAACACTGAAGCTTTCTTT. It specifies CASSFEGLPNTEAFF.